Given below is one T cell receptor beta chain in context. The PCR had 60 Vbeta and 13 Jbeta primers. Produced via immunoSEQ multiplex PCR; TCRdb's table is partial and in-frame only. This sample's clone table lists 35,000 to 45,000 clones. The germline V and J ends were trimmed by 7 bases and 0 bases, with 10 bases remaining between them. Per the germline V gene, CDR1 is SEHNR and CDR2 is FQNEAQ (reference sequence). The length of the CDR3 is 14 residues. The data stem from a study of cytomegalovirus exposure and HLA in healthy donors. V usage is TRBV7-9 and J usage is TRBJ2-4; a weak D match, TRBD2 (6 bases). This sequence originates from a man aged 25 to 45 in good health and CMV-seronegative. The sequencing sample was made of PBMCs. The CDR3 coding sequence is TGTGCCAGCACCTTGGGGGGAGCCAAAAACATTCAGTACTTC. Its protein is CASTLGGAKNIQYF. The full variable domain, rest sourced from reference TRBV7-9 and TRBJ2-4, is DTGVSQNPRHKITKRGQNVTFRCDPISEHNRLYWYRQTLGQGPEFLTYFQNEAQLEKSRLLSDRFSAERPKGSFSTLEIQRTEQGDSAMYLCASTLGGAKNIQYFGAGTRLSVL.